This TCR beta chain was identified during a study of monozygotic twins with inflammatory bowel disease. About this clonotype itself: What it recognizes is unknown.

Regarding the study as a whole: Among IBD patients, TCRbeta diversity (inverse Simpson) was lower than in healthy co-twins.

No DNA is given; TCRdb re-called the 5' RACE reads and lists each CDR3 protein once. The record lists 350,000 to 400,000 distinct CDR3 sequences, of which the ten most abundant hold just over 2.5%. Germline CDR1 reads MNHEY; CDR2 reads SVGAGI. The CDR3 extends over 16 amino acids. This chain uses TRBV6-5 with TRBJ2-3. The TCR was taken from a human donor with ulcerative colitis or Crohn's disease, or a healthy co-twin of an affected twin (not recorded which). The sequenced sample was blood. CDR3 residues: CASSYSYRAYTDTQYF.